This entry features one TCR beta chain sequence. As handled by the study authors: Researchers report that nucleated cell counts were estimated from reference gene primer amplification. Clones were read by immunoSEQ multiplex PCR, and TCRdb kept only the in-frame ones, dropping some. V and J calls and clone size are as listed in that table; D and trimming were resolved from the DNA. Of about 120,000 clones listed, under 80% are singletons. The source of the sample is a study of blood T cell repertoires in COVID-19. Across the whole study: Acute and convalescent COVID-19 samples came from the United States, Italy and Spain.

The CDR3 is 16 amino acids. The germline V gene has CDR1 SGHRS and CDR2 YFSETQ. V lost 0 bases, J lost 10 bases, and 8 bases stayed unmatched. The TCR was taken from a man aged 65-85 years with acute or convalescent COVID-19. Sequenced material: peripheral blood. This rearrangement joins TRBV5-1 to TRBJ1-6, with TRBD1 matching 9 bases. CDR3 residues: CASSLVPGQGGSPLHF. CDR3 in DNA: TGCGCCAGCAGCTTGGTGCCGGGACAGGGTGGGTCACCCCTCCACTTT.